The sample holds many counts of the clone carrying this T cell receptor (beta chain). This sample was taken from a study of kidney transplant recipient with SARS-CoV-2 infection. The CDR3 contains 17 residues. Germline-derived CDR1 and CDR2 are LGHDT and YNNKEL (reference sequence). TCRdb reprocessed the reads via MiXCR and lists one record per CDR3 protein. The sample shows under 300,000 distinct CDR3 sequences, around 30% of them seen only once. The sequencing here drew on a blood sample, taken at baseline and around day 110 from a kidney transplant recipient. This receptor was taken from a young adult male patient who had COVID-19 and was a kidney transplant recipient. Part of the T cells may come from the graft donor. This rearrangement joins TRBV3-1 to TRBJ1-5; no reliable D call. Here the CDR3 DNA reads TGTGCGCAGCCGGCAACGTCCCATTTTTGGCATCATCAGCCCCAGCATTTT. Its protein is CAQPATSHFWHHQPQHF.